A single sample gave rise to the 18 T cell receptor beta chains below, sequenced in a study of T-cell memory formation after mild COVID-19. Each CDR3 protein gets one entry after TCRdb re-called the 5' RACE reads with MiXCR. The sample lists 120,000 to 150,000 distinct CDR3 sequences; about 5.5% were seen once. Sequencing input: PBMCs or a T cell subset sorted from them (not recorded which). Receptors originate from an adult woman who had mild COVID-19 (a few samples of this study predate the infection). Cell type and time point are not known.

The V call is TRBV7-2, the J call TRBJ2-5; 7 bases align to TRBD2. Per the germline V gene, CDR1 is SGHTA and CDR2 is FQGNSA. The CDR3 consists of 16 residues. V dropped 3 bases and J dropped 5; count of bases not matched to a gene: 12. CDR3 DNA: TGTGCCAGCAGCTTTCTGGCGGGAGCCCGGGGCGAGACCCAGTACTTC. Protein: CASSFLAGARGETQYF. Combining the CDR3 with reference TRBV7-2 and TRBJ2-5 gives the whole variable domain GAGVSQSPSNKVTEKGKDVELRCDPISGHTALYWYRQSLGQGLEFLIYFQGNSAPDKSGLPSDRFSAERTGGSVSTLTIQRTQQEDSAVYLCASSFLAGARGETQYFGPGTRLLVL.

This clonotype was seen repeatedly, ten times or more. This chain uses TRBV7-9 with TRBJ2-3, with 7 nucleotides matching TRBD2. The V gene end was trimmed by 5 bases and the J gene end by 3 bases; junction bases not matched to a gene: 14. This CDR3 is built from 17 residues. The germline CDR1 and CDR2 sequences are SEHNR and FQNEAQ (reference sequence). The CDR3 region has the DNA TGTGCCAGCAGCCAAGGTGGCGGGAGAGGGTCAACAGATACGCAGTATTTT. This sequence encodes CASSQGGGRGSTDTQYF.

This clonotype was seen more than once but under ten times. The chain links TRBV12-3 or TRBV12-4 to TRBJ1-6; D uncertain. The CDR3 extends over 13 amino acids. V was cut by 2 bases and J by 10 bases, with 9 bases left in between. For the CDR3, the DNA is TGTGCCAGCAGTTTAAAAGAGGGCTCACCCCTCCACTTT. Amino acid sequence: CASSLKEGSPLHF.

This clonotype was observed a handful of times. V usage is TRBV4-2 and J usage is TRBJ2-4, with D unclear. CDR1 is LGHNA and CDR2 is YNFKEQ in the germline V gene. This CDR3 is built from 9 residues. Between the trimmed V and J ends, which lost 4 bases and 12 bases, there was a span of 4 bases. CDR3 DNA: TGTGCCAGCAGCCCCGATCAGTACTTC. Protein: CASSPDQYF.

Only a few counts were recorded for this clonotype. The chain links TRBV20-1 to TRBJ1-1; TRBD1 might be the D (6 bases). Germline V gives CDR1 DFQATT, CDR2 SNEGSKA (reference sequence). The CDR3 consists of 12 residues. V shed 6 bases and J shed 1 base, with 9 bases lying between them. This CDR3 reads CSAAQGNTEAFF. The CDR3 DNA reads TGCAGTGCAGCACAGGGGAACACTGAAGCTTTCTTT.

This clonotype was observed a few times. The rearrangement uses TRBV18 and TRBJ1-1; D perhaps matches TRBD1 (5 bases). With 2 bases removed from V and 3 bases from J, the gap between germline ends came to 10 bases. This CDR3 is 14 amino acids long. CDR1 KGHSH and CDR2 LQKENI come from the germline V gene. CDR3 bases: TGTGCCAGCTCACCAAGACAGCTGGACACTGAAGCTTTCTTT. Encoded protein: CASSPRQLDTEAFF.

V is TRBV24-1 and J is TRBJ2-1, with 7 bases fitting TRBD2. Germline CDR1 KGHDR, CDR2 SFDVKD. J gave up 8 bases and V 0 bases, and 0 bases lay outside the gene matches. This CDR3 is 13 amino acids long. CDR3 amino acids: CATSDLTSDEQFF. In DNA form, the CDR3 reads TGTGCCACCAGTGATTTGACTAGCGATGAGCAGTTCTTC.

This clonotype has just a few counts. The chain employs TRBV9 and TRBJ1-1, with D perhaps TRBD1 (6 bases). CDR3 length: 15 residues. From germline, CDR1 is SGDLS and CDR2 YYNGEE. The ends were cut back, 3 bases at V and 4 bases at J, with 16 bases in the middle. CDR3 residues: CASSDPHTGRTEAFF. The CDR3 DNA is TGTGCCAGCAGCGACCCTCACACAGGGCGCACTGAAGCTTTCTTT. The variable domain in full, completed from reference TRBV9 and TRBJ1-1, reads DSGVTQTPKHLITATGQRVTLRCSPRSGDLSVYWYQQSLDQGLQFLIQYYNGEERAKGNILERFSAQQFPDLHSELNLSSLELGDSALYFCASSDPHTGRTEAFFGQGTRLTVV.

In its sample, this clonotype was seen many times. This chain connects TRBV5-1 to TRBJ2-1, with a weak D call TRBD2 (7 bases). The CDR3 has 15 residues. Germline CDR1 and CDR2: SGHRS and YFSETQ. Trimming pared 5 bases from V and 5 bases from J, leaving 17 bases between. The CDR3 DNA reads as TGCGCCAGCAGGAGGGGAGGGGGGTCAAACAATGAGCAGTTCTTC. Translation: CASRRGGGSNNEQFF.

This clonotype was seen more than once but under ten times. The chain employs TRBV12-3 or TRBV12-4 and TRBJ1-4, with TRBD1 as a possible D gene (6 bases). Trimming shortened V by 6 bases and J by 7 bases, and 18 bases separated the two germline ends. The CDR3 sequence is 15 residues long. The CDR3 DNA follows: TGTGCCAGCAGCCCCAAACAGGGAGGAGCTGAAAAACTGTTTTTT. Its protein is CASSPKQGGAEKLFF.

The V gene is TRBV19, the J gene TRBJ1-3; D unclear. V was cut by 3 bases and J by 4 bases, with 7 bases left in between. The CDR3 covers 13 residues. Germline V gene data show CDR1 as LNHDA and CDR2 as SQIVND (reference sequence). The CDR3 nucleotides are TGTGCCAGTAGTATCGGTGGAGGAAACACCATATATTTT. This codes for CASSIGGGNTIYF.

This chain links TRBV20-1 with TRBJ2-3; D remains unclear. The V and J ends lost 4 bases and 3 bases respectively, with 2 bases between them. Germline V gives CDR1 DFQATT, CDR2 SNEGSKA (reference sequence). CDR3 length: 10 amino acids. CDR3 region: CSAITDTQYF. DNA for the CDR3: TGCAGTGCTATAACAGATACGCAGTATTTT.

This clonotype was seen many times. The V call is TRBV12-3 or TRBV12-4, the J call TRBJ1-5, with D uncertain. The CDR3 runs 16 residues. V gave up 1 base and J gave up 5 bases, with 15 bases separating them. CDR3 coding DNA: TGTGCCAGCAGTTTAGTGATGGGTGGTGGGGATCAGCCCCAGCATTTT. It specifies CASSLVMGGGDQPQHF.

This clonotype appeared a few times. The chain uses TRBV5-5 and TRBJ2-4; D remains ambiguous. The CDR3 extends over 15 amino acids. Germline V gives CDR1 SGHKS, CDR2 YYEKEE (reference sequence). The V gene lost 2 bases and the J gene lost 1 base, with 10 bases spanning the gap. CDR3: CASSFDGSAKNIQYF. The DNA of the CDR3 is TGTGCCAGCAGCTTTGACGGTAGCGCCAAAAACATTCAGTACTTC.

The chain employs TRBV5-1 and TRBJ1-1; the D gene is possibly TRBD1 (6 bases). This CDR3 is built from 17 residues. CDR1 is SGHRS and CDR2 is YFSETQ in the germline V gene. Trimming took 5 bases from V and 0 from J, leaving 20 bases between them. For the CDR3, the DNA is TGCGCCAGCAGATCCCGACAGGTGTTACAAATGAACACTGAAGCTTTCTTT. Its protein product is CASRSRQVLQMNTEAFF.

This clonotype was seen ten or more times. This rearrangement joins TRBV18 to TRBJ2-7, with D uncertain. The CDR3 runs 12 residues. V was shortened by 5 bases and J by 4 bases, with 9 bases between the two germline ends. Germline V gene data show CDR1 as KGHSH and CDR2 as LQKENI. The CDR3 sequence is CASSTAGYEQYF. Written as DNA, the CDR3 is TGTGCCAGCTCAACCGCAGGATACGAGCAGTACTTC.

This clonotype was counted between two and nine times. The rearrangement uses TRBV24-1 and TRBJ1-2; no reliable D call. Trimming removed 4 bases from V and 3 bases from J, with 11 bases in between. Germline V gene sequence: CDR1 KGHDR, CDR2 SFDVKD. The CDR3 sequence is 14 residues long. The CDR3 DNA reads TGTGCCACCAGTGACCCCCTGCGCCACTATGGCTACACCTTC. Its translation: CATSDPLRHYGYTF.

The chain carries TRBV24-1 and TRBJ2-1; 9 bases are a match to TRBD2. The CDR3 has 16 amino acids. Trimming at V came to 4 bases and at J to 5 bases, leaving 8 bases not matched to a gene. Germline V gene data show CDR1 as KGHDR and CDR2 as SFDVKD. The CDR3 region is CATSDPGLATNNEQFF. The CDR3 nucleotides are TGTGCCACCAGTGACCCGGGACTAGCTACGAACAATGAGCAGTTCTTC.